Following are 22 T cell receptor beta chains from one sample sequenced in a study of radiotherapy plus CTLA-4 blockade in lung cancer. Method: immunoSEQ multiplex PCR; TCRdb's copy keeps in-frame clones and lacks some. The table records 50,000 or so clones, around nine tenths of them present only once. Sequenced here: peripheral blood, sampled from a patient treated with radiotherapy plus ipilimumab. The receptors here all came from a human donor with non-small cell lung cancer whose response to radiotherapy plus ipilimumab could not be evaluated.

The chain carries TRBV5-1 and TRBJ2-5; TRBD1 agrees at 9 bases. CDR3 size: 15 residues. The germline gives CDR1 SGHRS, CDR2 YFSETQ. The junction had 9 bases not matched to a gene; V was cut back by 4 bases and J by 5 bases. CDR3 residues: CASSTRTGVGETQYF. For the CDR3, the DNA is TGCGCCAGCAGCACTAGGACAGGGGTGGGGGAGACCCAGTACTTC.

V usage is TRBV14 and J usage is TRBJ1-6; TRBD1 matches at 7 bases. Germline assignment: CDR1 SGHDN and CDR2 FVKESK. Trimming took 0 bases from V and 6 from J; bases not matched to a gene: 2. The CDR3 covers 15 residues. CDR3 amino acids: CASSQDGQANSPLHF. As DNA, the CDR3 is TGTGCCAGCAGCCAAGATGGACAGGCTAATTCACCCCTCCACTTT.

This sequence joins TRBV18 and TRBJ2-7, with D maybe TRBD2 (5 bases). Germline-derived CDR1 and CDR2 are KGHSH and LQKENI. V dropped 2 bases and J dropped 7 bases, with 12 bases sitting between them. This CDR3 is 13 amino acids long. This CDR3 is CASSPGRTGEQYF. As DNA, the CDR3 is TGTGCCAGCTCACCAGGCAGAACGGGGGAGCAGTACTTC.

The chain links TRBV5-6 to TRBJ1-2, with 9 bases that match TRBD1. Germline assignment: CDR1 SGHDT and CDR2 YYEEEE. The junction had 4 bases not matched to a gene; V was cut back by 3 bases and J by 1 base. CDR3 length: 15 residues. This CDR3 is CASSYRDRVNYGYTF. DNA for the CDR3: TGTGCCAGCAGCTACCGGGACAGGGTTAACTATGGCTACACCTTC.

This clone appeared once. The chain carries TRBV28 and TRBJ2-7, with TRBD2 matching over 15 bases. Germline CDR1 is MDHEN and CDR2 is SYDVKM. V gave up 3 bases and J gave up 3 bases; unmatched junction bases: 18. This CDR3 comprises 21 residues. CDR3 amino acids: CASSFVEGLAGGLHGVYEQYF. In nucleotides, the CDR3 is TGTGCCAGCAGTTTTGTGGAGGGACTAGCGGGAGGACTCCATGGGGTCTACGAGCAGTACTTC.

The V call is TRBV5-1, the J call TRBJ2-6; TRBD2 agrees at 8 bases. The CDR3 runs to 18 residues. The V and J ends lost 3 bases and 1 base, in that order; junction bases with no gene match: 9. From germline, CDR1 is SGHRS and CDR2 YFSETQ. CDR3 sequence reads: CASSSGLASRSGANVLTF. CDR3 nucleotides: TGCGCCAGCAGCTCCGGACTAGCCAGTCGATCTGGGGCCAACGTCCTGACTTTC.

This clone came up a few times. V usage is TRBV29-1 and J usage is TRBJ2-1; TRBD2 agrees at 9 bases. CDR1 is SQVTM and CDR2 is ANQGSEA in the germline V gene. CDR3 length: 16 residues. V gave up 5 bases and J gave up 6 bases; unmatched junction bases: 14. CDR3 region: CSVPGGGVGFGNEQFF. In nucleotides, the CDR3 is TGCAGCGTTCCAGGCGGGGGGGTAGGATTTGGCAATGAGCAGTTCTTC.

V and J are TRBV5-1 and TRBJ2-6, with 9 bases fitting TRBD2. The germline V gene encodes CDR1 SGHRS and CDR2 YFSETQ. J was trimmed by 0 bases and V by 0 bases; bases with no gene match: 4. This CDR3 has 18 amino acids. The CDR3 protein is CASSLASGGTSGANVLTF. The CDR3 DNA follows: TGCGCCAGCAGCTTGGCGAGCGGGGGGACCTCTGGGGCCAACGTCCTGACTTTC.

This chain's CDR3 is CASGLSRDTQYF. In DNA form, the CDR3 reads TGTGCTAGTGGTTTGAGCCGGGATACGCAGTATTTT. The chain employs TRBV12-5 and TRBJ2-3; D not certain. The CDR3 is made up of 12 amino acids. Between the trimmed V and J ends, which lost 2 bases and 6 bases, there was a span of 6 bases. Germline V gives CDR1 LGHNT, CDR2 FRNRAP. Full variable domain (remainder filled in from reference TRBV12-5 and TRBJ2-3): DARVTQTPRHKVTEMGQEVTMRCQPILGHNTVFWYRQTMMQGLELLAYFRNRAPLDDSGMPKDRFSAEMPDATLATLKIQPSEPRDSAVYFCASGLSRDTQYFGPGTRLTVL.

The rearrangement uses TRBV5-1 and TRBJ2-5; TRBD2 aligns across 8 bases. The CDR3 runs to 15 residues. Trimming took 0 bases from V and 1 from J; bases not matched to a gene: 2. Germline V gene data show CDR1 as SGHRS and CDR2 as YFSETQ. Here the CDR3 DNA reads TGCGCCAGCAGCTTGGCTAGCGGGCTCCAAGAGACCCAGTACTTC. This sequence encodes CASSLASGLQETQYF.

The rearrangement links TRBV7-2 to TRBJ2-1; the D gene is possibly TRBD2 (6 bases). Per germline, CDR1 SGHTA and CDR2 FQGNSA. The CDR3 contains 15 residues. V lost 4 bases to trimming and J lost 2 bases, with 12 bases between them. The CDR3 bases are TGTGCCAGCAGCTCACCGGGACTGACCTACAATGAGCAGTTCTTC. It translates to CASSSPGLTYNEQFF.

This chain uses TRBV6-1 with TRBJ2-5, with 8 positions matching TRBD1. The DNA end lines up better with TRBJ2-7; the J call may be wrong. Germline CDR1 and CDR2: MNHNS and SASEGT. CDR3 length equals 11 residues. The CDR3 DNA is TGTGCCAGCAGGACAGGGGCCGAGCAGTACTTC. It yields the protein CASRTGAEQYF.

The rearrangement uses TRBV4-3 and TRBJ1-1, with 11 bases lining up with TRBD1. The V gene end was trimmed by 3 bases and the J gene end by 5 bases; junction bases not matched to a gene: 8. Germline CDR1 reads LGHNA; CDR2 reads YSLEER. CDR3 length equals 16 residues. The DNA for the CDR3 is TGCGCCAGCAGCCATTCGGGAGGGGACAGGGGGACTGAAGCTTTCTTT. Translating it yields CASSHSGGDRGTEAFF.

This clone turned up a few times. The chain employs TRBV5-1 and TRBJ2-3; 11 bases are a match to TRBD2. This CDR3 has 16 residues. CDR1 SGHRS and CDR2 YFSETQ come from the germline V gene. V shed 4 bases and J 1 base; nucleotides not matched to a gene: 5. CDR3 nucleotides: TGCGCCAGCAGCCCAGGGACTAGCGGACGCACAGATACGCAGTATTTT. It codes for CASSPGTSGRTDTQYF.

The CDR3, as DNA: TGTGCCAGCAGCTTGGCTAGCGGGTCCTACGAGCAGTACTTC. Its protein is CASSLASGSYEQYF. This sequence joins TRBV7-6 and TRBJ2-7; 8 bases fit TRBD2. The V segment lost 3 bases and the J segment 1 base; nucleotides outside the gene matches: 2. Germline values: CDR1 SGHVS, CDR2 FNYEAQ. This CDR3 has 14 residues.

This rearrangement joins TRBV19 to TRBJ1-1, with 9 bases matching TRBD1. J gave up 0 bases and V 10 bases, and 15 bases lay outside the gene matches. The CDR3 loop spans 17 amino acids. Germline assignment: CDR1 LNHDA and CDR2 SQIVND (reference sequence). CDR3 DNA: TGTGCCACGATCAAAGGGCCGGGACAGGGACTGAACACTGAAGCTTTCTTT. Protein sequence: CATIKGPGQGLNTEAFF. The whole variable domain, filled in from reference TRBV19 and TRBJ1-1, reads DGGITQSPKYLFRKEGQNVTLSCEQNLNHDAMYWYRQDPGQGLRLIYYSQIVNDFQKGDIAEGYSVSREKKESFPLTVTSAQKNPTAFYLCATIKGPGQGLNTEAFFGQGTRLTVV.

This chain joins TRBV10-1 and TRBJ2-3; 7 bases match TRBD2. The V gene end was trimmed by 2 bases and the J gene end by 2 bases; junction bases not matched to a gene: 4. The V gene's germline CDR1 is WNHNN and CDR2 SYGVQD (reference sequence). The CDR3 spans 15 residues. CDR3 coding DNA: TGCGCCAGCAGTGAGACTAGCGTCGACACAGATACGCAGTATTTT. Translated: CASSETSVDTDTQYF.

The J gene is TRBJ2-7, the V gene TRBV5-1, with 8 bases fitting TRBD1. The germline gives CDR1 SGHRS, CDR2 YFSETQ. With V trimmed by 4 bases and J by 6 bases, 9 bases remained unmatched. The CDR3 is 14 residues long. CDR3 residues: CASSPQDRVGEQYF. CDR3 DNA sequence: TGCGCCAGCAGCCCACAGGACAGGGTAGGCGAGCAGTACTTC.

This clone was seen once. The CDR3 sequence: CASSLTGKGYTF. As DNA, the CDR3 is TGTGCCAGCAGTCTCACAGGGAAGGGCTACACCTTC. The chain uses TRBV28 and TRBJ1-2; TRBD1 is a possible D gene (6 bases). Per germline, CDR1 MDHEN and CDR2 SYDVKM. Trimming cost V 5 bases and J 8 bases, with 12 bases left between them. The CDR3 consists of 12 residues.

Turning to this clone: A junction end diverges from the germline sequence, so it may reflect a read error. V gene TRBV6-5 combines with J gene TRBJ2-3; D not resolved. The CDR3 totals 11 residues. CDR1 is MNHEY and CDR2 is SVGAGI in the germline V gene. The CDR3 sequence: CASTLADTQYF. The CDR3 nucleotides are TGTGCTAGCACTTTAGCAGATACGCAGTATTTT.

The rearrangement links TRBV7-2 to TRBJ2-5, with 7 bases identical to TRBD2. The CDR3 length is 14 residues. The germline gives CDR1 SGHTA, CDR2 FQGNSA. J lost 2 bases, V lost 5 bases, and 5 bases had no gene match. The CDR3 region has the DNA TGTGCCAGCAGCCTCGGGGGGAGTCAAGAGACCCAGTACTTC. This encodes CASSLGGSQETQYF.

The chain carries TRBV7-9 and TRBJ2-3; 15 nucleotides agree with TRBD2. V was pared by 5 bases and J by 4 bases, with 4 bases of the junction left unmatched. Germline-derived CDR1 and CDR2 are SEHNR and FQNEAQ (reference sequence). This CDR3 has 16 amino acids. CDR3 coding DNA: TGTGCCAGCAGCCTCGGACTAGCGGGGGGGGCAGATACGCAGTATTTT. It translates to CASSLGLAGGADTQYF.